The 9 T cell receptor beta chains below were found in one sample sequenced in a study of identical twins. TCRdb called the 5' RACE reads again in MiXCR, with one record for every CDR3 protein. The data contain 300,000 to 350,000 distinct CDR3 sequences, more than 9% of them singletons. These data were also reused for a study on yellow fever vaccine responses in identical twins.

The sequenced sample was CD8+ T cells sorted from blood. The receptor source for this set is a woman in her late teens or twenties in good health.

V usage is TRBV27 and J usage is TRBJ2-5, with 7 bases fitting TRBD1. CDR1 MNHEY and CDR2 SMNVEV come from the germline V gene (reference sequence). There are 16 residues in the CDR3. Losses at the gene ends were 1 base for V and 2 bases for J; bases not matched to a gene: 7. The CDR3 DNA sequence: TGTGCCAGCAGTTTATGGACAGGAGCTACGCAAGAGACCCAGTACTTC. Its protein product is CASSLWTGATQETQYF.

This clonotype has just a few counts. The gene calls are TRBV2 and TRBJ2-1; D is ambiguous. CDR1 is SNHLY, CDR2 FYNNEI, per germline. V gave up 3 bases and J gave up 0 bases, with 6 bases separating them. The CDR3 is 14 amino acids. The CDR3 sequence is CASSDVISYNEQFF. In DNA form, the CDR3 reads TGTGCCAGCAGTGACGTTATCTCCTACAATGAGCAGTTCTTC.

This clonotype was counted between two and nine times. The chain uses TRBV29-1 and TRBJ2-3; tentatively, D is TRBD2 (5 bases). V was pared by 6 bases and J by 0 bases, with 16 bases between. Looked up from germline, CDR1 is SQVTM and CDR2 is ANQGSEA. This CDR3 contains 15 residues. CDR3: CSVPRRSTSTDTQYF. The DNA of the CDR3 is TGCAGCGTCCCCCGGAGGAGCACTAGCACAGATACGCAGTATTTT.

The gene calls are TRBV27 and TRBJ2-5; D not certain. CDR3 length: 18 amino acids. Trimming took off 1 base at V and 0 bases at J, with 18 bases between the two ends. The germline V gene has CDR1 MNHEY and CDR2 SMNVEV (reference sequence). CDR3 in DNA: TGTGCCAGCAGTTTATATCCCCTGAGTCCCTCGTACCAAGAGACCCAGTACTTC. It encodes CASSLYPLSPSYQETQYF.

This clonotype has more than one count but fewer than ten. The genes are TRBV6-5 and TRBJ2-1; D gene unclear. V was shortened by 6 bases and J by 9 bases, with 9 bases between the two germline ends. There are 11 residues in the CDR3. Germline V CDR1 and CDR2: MNHEY, SVGAGI. For the CDR3, the DNA is TGTGCCAGCAGGGACGGGTTTGAGCAGTTCTTC. Protein product: CASRDGFEQFF.

The table lists this clonotype with a few counts. The rearrangement joins TRBV9 to TRBJ2-7; D is possibly TRBD2 (7 bases). Deletions cut 0 bases from V and 3 bases from J, with 19 bases between. This CDR3 comprises 17 residues. In germline, CDR1 is SGDLS, CDR2 YYNGEE. The CDR3 nucleotides read TGTGCCAGCAGCGTAGCTGGAAGGGGGGGCGCCTACTACGAGCAGTACGTC. Translation: CASSVAGRGGAYYEQYV.

This clonotype was picked up a small number of times. The chain joins TRBV11-1 to TRBJ1-1; tentatively, D is TRBD1 (5 bases). V was clipped by 4 bases and J by 5 bases, with 14 bases between them. CDR3 length: 14 residues. Germline CDR1 reads SGHAT; CDR2 reads FQDESV (reference sequence). CDR3 region: CASSYWDGLTEAFF. DNA for the CDR3: TGTGCCAGCAGCTACTGGGACGGTTTGACTGAAGCTTTCTTT.

This clonotype was seen a few times. The germline gene is not matched at one end of the junction; a read error may be the cause. The chain combines TRBV4-1 with TRBJ1-4, with D perhaps matching TRBD1 (5 bases). Germline V gives CDR1 MGHRA, CDR2 YSYEKL. CDR3 size: 11 residues. As DNA, the CDR3 is TGCGCCAGCAGCCACGGGACCGACGAGCTTTTT. Translation gives CASSHGTDELF.

This clonotype was counted a few times. The chain joins TRBV20-1 to TRBJ2-7, with a tentative D call TRBD1 (6 bases). This CDR3 comprises 14 residues. Germline V CDR1 and CDR2: DFQATT, SNEGSKA (reference sequence). The V gene lost 5 bases and the J gene lost 2 bases, with 16 bases spanning the gap. CDR3 nucleotide sequence: TGCAGTGCTTCCCCGACAGGAGCCCCCTACGAGCAGTACGTC. Amino acids: CSASPTGAPYEQYV.